This TCR beta chain comes out of a study of T cell responses to AZD1222 COVID-19 vaccine. On the study more broadly: The analysis combined second doses at about 4 or about 12 weeks.

Assay: immunoSEQ multiplex PCR; the TCRdb copy retains only in-frame clones and omits some. The top ten hold 4.2% of the sample, which has around 78,000 clones, 90% seen once. J was trimmed by 11 bases and V by 5 bases; bases with no gene match: 5. The CDR3 extends over 11 amino acids. Germline V gene lookup returns CDR1 SGHNT and CDR2 YENEEA. Turning to this clone: Antigen unknown.

Study outcomes and limitations: Seropositivity was recorded at baseline in only 6 or 7 AZD1222 recipients. Mostly white British, mostly female donors; authors suggested clonal diversity may be underestimated. Nearly half of the spike-specific TCRs reportedly recognize variant regions that carry no mutations.

This sequence joins TRBV11-3 and TRBJ1-1, with 7 bases that match TRBD1. This sequence was found in an adult in good health. Source: peripheral blood, taken on day 0 of AZD1222 vaccination. CDR3 sequence reads: CASSLTGNAFF. The CDR3 nucleotides are TGTGCCAGCAGCCTGACAGGGAACGCTTTCTTT.